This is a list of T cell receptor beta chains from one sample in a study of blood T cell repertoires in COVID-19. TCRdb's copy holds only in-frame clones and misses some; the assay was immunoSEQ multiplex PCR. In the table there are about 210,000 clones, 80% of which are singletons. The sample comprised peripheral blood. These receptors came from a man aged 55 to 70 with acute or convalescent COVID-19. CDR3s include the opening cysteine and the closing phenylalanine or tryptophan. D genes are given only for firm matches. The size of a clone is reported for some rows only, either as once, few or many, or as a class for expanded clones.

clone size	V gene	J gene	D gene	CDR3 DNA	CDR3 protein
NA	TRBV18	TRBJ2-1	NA	TGTGCCAGCTCACCACCGGTAGCGGCCGAGCAGTTCTTC	CASSPPVAAEQFF
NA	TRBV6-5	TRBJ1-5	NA	TGTGCCAGCAGTTACGGGCAGGCCGCCCAGCCCCAGCATTTT	CASSYGQAAQPQHF
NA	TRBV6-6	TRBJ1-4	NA	TGTGCCAGCATTCGCGGGGGGTTGGGAGAAAAACTGTTTTTT	CASIRGGLGEKLFF
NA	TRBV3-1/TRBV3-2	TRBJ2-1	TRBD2	TGTGCCAGCAGCGATACAGTCCGACTAGCGGGAGACGACAATGAGCAGTTCTTC	CASSDTVRLAGDDNEQFF
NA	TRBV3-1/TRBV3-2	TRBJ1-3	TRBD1	TGTGCCAGCAGCCAAGGTGTCAGGGGGAAATATTTT	CASSQGVRGKYF
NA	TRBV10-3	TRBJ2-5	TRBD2	TGTGCCATCAGTGACAGCGGGAGGAAGGGAGAGACCCAGTACTTC	CAISDSGRKGETQYF
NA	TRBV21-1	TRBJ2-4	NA	TGTGCCAGCAGGGGGGGGTCCAAAAACATTCAGTACTTC	CASRGGSKNIQYF
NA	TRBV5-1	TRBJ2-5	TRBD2	TGCGCCAGCACAGGAGTAGACAGCGGGGGGGAAGAGACCCAGTACTTC	CASTGVDSGGEETQYF
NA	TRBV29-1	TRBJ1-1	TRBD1	TGCAGCGTTGGATTGGGACAGGGGGACACTGAAGCTTTCTTT	CSVGLGQGDTEAFF
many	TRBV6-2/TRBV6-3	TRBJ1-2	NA	TGTGCCAGCAGCCACTCCTCGCGGGGGGATAGTTTCTACACCTTC	CASSHSSRGDSFYTF
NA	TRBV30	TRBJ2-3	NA	TGTGCCTGGAGTGTAGGGCAGGGACTGACAGATACGCAGTATTTT	CAWSVGQGLTDTQYF
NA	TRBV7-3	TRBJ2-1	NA	TGTGCCAGCAGCTTACAGGGTATGGGTCATGAGCAGTTCTTC	CASSLQGMGHEQFF
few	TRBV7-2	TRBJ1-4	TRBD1	TGTGCCAGCAGCGCACGACAGGGGGCAAAACTGTTTTTT	CASSARQGAKLFF
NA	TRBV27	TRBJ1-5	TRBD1	TGTGCCAGCAGTTCAGGGGGGTCTGGCAATCAGCCCCAGCATTTT	CASSSGGSGNQPQHF
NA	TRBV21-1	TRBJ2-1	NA	TGTGCCAGCAGCAAGGAAAAGCGGGAGAAAGCTGAGCAGTTCTTC	CASSKEKREKAEQFF
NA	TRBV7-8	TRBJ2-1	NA	TGTGCCAGCAGACCTAGCGTCAGCTCCTACAATGAGCAGTTCTTC	CASRPSVSSYNEQFF
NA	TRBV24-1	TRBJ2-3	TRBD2	TGTGCCACCAGTGACCATAGCGGGTTTAGCACAGATACGCAGTATTTT	CATSDHSGFSTDTQYF
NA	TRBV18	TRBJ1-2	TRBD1	TGTGCCAGCTCACCACTTCAGCGACAGGGCAACGGCTACACCTTC	CASSPLQRQGNGYTF